This T cell receptor (beta chain) appears in the sequencing data of a study of CXCR3-negative and CXCR3-positive naive CD8 T cells. The method, 5' RACE with UMI labels, was used to prepare the TRB cDNA libraries. TCRdb reprocessed the 5' RACE reads and reports one entry per CDR3 protein, with no DNA. This sample contains some 140,000 distinct CDR3 sequences. Points on this clonotype: Its target is unknown.

General study points: Surface CD5 looked about the same in the naive subsets, so the authors worked out TCR strength from TRB CDR3 properties. Naive cells that were CXCR3-positive had more hydrophobic TRB CDR3s (compared with CXCR3-negative naive cells).

The CDR3 spans 15 residues. Germline V gene lookup returns CDR1 SEHNR and CDR2 FQNEAQ (reference sequence). The clonotype originates from a human donor in good health. Some clones in this sample may be carry-over from other donors' samples. The gene calls are TRBV7-9 and TRBJ2-7; with no DNA, the TCRdb D assignment of TRBD1 cannot be verified. Sample: naive CXCR3+ CD8+ T cells from blood. Subset of the sample: CD45RO-CCR7+CD27+CD95- naive CD8+ T cells expressing CXCR3 (TNR3+). The CDR3 reads CASKLDSGANYEQYF.